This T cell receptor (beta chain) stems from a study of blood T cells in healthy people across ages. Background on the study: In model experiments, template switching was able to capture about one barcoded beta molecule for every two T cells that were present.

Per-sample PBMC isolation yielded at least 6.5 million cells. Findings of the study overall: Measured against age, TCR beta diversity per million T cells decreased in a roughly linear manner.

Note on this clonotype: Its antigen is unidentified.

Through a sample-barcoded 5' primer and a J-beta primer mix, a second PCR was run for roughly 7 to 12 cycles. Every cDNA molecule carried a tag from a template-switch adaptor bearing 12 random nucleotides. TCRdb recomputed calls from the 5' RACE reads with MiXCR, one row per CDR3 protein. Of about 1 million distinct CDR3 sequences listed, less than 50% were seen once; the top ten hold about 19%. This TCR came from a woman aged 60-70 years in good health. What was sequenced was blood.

CDR3 region: CASSEGWVGEQYF. The CDR3 DNA follows: TGTGCCAGCAGTGAAGGATGGGTGGGGGAGCAGTACTTC. The V call is TRBV2, the J call TRBJ2-7, with unresolved D. The ends were cut back, 1 base at V and 7 bases at J, with 11 bases in the middle. The CDR3 loop spans 13 amino acids. CDR1 and CDR2 (germline): SNHLY, FYNNEI.